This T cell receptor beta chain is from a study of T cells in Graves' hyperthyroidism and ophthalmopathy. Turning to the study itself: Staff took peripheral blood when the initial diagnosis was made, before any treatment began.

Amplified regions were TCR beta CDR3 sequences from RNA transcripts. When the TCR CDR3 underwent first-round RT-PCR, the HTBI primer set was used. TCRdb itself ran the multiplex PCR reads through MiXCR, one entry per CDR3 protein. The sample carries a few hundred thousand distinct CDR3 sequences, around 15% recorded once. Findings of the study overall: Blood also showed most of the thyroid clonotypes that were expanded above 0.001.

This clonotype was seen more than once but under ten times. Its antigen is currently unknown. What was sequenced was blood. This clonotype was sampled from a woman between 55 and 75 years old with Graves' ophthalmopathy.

CDR3 DNA: TGTGCCTGCGGGGGGATGAACACCGGGGAGCTGTTTTTT. Translation: CACGGMNTGELFF. The chain couples TRBV5-4 to TRBJ2-2; 8 bases align to TRBD2. CDR1 and CDR2 from the germline V gene are SGHNT and YYREEE (reference sequence). V lost 10 bases, J lost 1 base, and 3 bases stayed unmatched. This CDR3 is built from 13 residues.